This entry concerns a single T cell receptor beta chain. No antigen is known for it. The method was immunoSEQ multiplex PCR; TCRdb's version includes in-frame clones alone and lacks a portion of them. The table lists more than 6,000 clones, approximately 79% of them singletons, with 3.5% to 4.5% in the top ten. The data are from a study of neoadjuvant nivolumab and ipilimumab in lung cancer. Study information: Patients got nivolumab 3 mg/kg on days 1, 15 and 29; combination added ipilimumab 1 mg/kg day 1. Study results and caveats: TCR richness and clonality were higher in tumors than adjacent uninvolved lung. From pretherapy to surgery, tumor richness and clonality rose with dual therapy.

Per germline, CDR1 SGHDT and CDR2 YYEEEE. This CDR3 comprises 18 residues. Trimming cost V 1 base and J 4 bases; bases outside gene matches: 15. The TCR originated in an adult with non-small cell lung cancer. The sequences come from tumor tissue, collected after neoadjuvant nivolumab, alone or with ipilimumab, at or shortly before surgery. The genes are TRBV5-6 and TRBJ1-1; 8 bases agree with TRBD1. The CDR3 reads CASSLYRDRRSVGTEAFF. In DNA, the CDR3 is TGTGCCAGCAGCTTGTACCGGGACAGGAGGTCGGTTGGCACTGAAGCTTTCTTT. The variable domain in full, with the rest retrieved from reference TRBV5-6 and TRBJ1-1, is DAGVTQSPTHLIKTRGQQVTLRCSPKSGHDTVSWYQQALGQGPQFIFQYYEEEERQRGNFPDRFSGHQFPNYSSELNVNALLLGDSALYLCASSLYRDRRSVGTEAFFGQGTRLTVV.